Listed below are T cell receptor beta chains from one sample, sequenced in a study of blood T cell repertoires in COVID-19. Libraries were prepared by immunoSEQ multiplex PCR; TCRdb keeps only in-frame clonotypes and omits some of them. Here the sample spans some 250,000 clones, around 85% being singletons. Sequencing was performed on peripheral blood. The receptors were sampled from a woman under 40 who had recovered from COVID-19. Both conserved end residues are part of each CDR3.

v_gene	j_gene	CDR3aa
TRBV4-3	TRBJ2-3	CASSQDGLAGRADTQYF
TRBV9	TRBJ1-2	CASSPSGGVGYGYTF
TRBV6-5	TRBJ2-3	CASSYVDRGTDTQYF
TRBV20-1	TRBJ1-1	CSASKGDFNEAFF
TRBV19	TRBJ2-1	CASRPSVQNYNEQFF
TRBV9	TRBJ2-1	CASSVEGQGDNEQFF
TRBV2	TRBJ2-1	CASSFQGIGIPNEQFF
TRBV6-6	TRBJ1-2	CASTNREGYGYTF
TRBV9	TRBJ2-1	CASNSGQEYNEQFF
TRBV2	TRBJ1-4	CASKMTGGESEKLFF
TRBV14	TRBJ1-1	CASSQGAQGSRRTFF
TRBV12-3/TRBV12-4	TRBJ1-2	CASTHGGSFGYTF
TRBV18	TRBJ2-7	CASSPTVYEQYF
TRBV13	TRBJ2-7	CASSFNNLGGSYEQYF
TRBV3-1/TRBV3-2	TRBJ1-3	CASSPSGGDLNTIYF
TRBV5-5	TRBJ1-4	CASSSTGTQDEKLFF
TRBV5-1	TRBJ1-1	CASSLGPGGTEAFF
TRBV25-1	TRBJ1-3	CASRGQGNTIYF
TRBV25-1	TRBJ2-2	CASRRSGGNTGELFF
TRBV5-1	TRBJ1-5	CASSLGGGDQPQHF
TRBV5-4	TRBJ1-1	CASSPPFRQPDSAFF
TRBV5-1	TRBJ2-5	CASSPDSQETQYF
TRBV7-8	TRBJ2-2	CASSSSGANTGELFF
TRBV30	TRBJ1-6	CAWSVLGRLDSPLHF
TRBV18	TRBJ2-5	CASSPARTGTSGETQYF
TRBV4-1	TRBJ1-4	CASSQPDRDNEKLFF
TRBV19	TRBJ1-2	CASSTAFRDRGNYGYTF
TRBV4-1	TRBJ1-2	CASSQDGTSWGVGYTF
TRBV29-1	TRBJ2-2	CSVDLGYTGELFF
TRBV4-3	TRBJ1-3	CASSQNPPGQGALSGNTIYF
TRBV5-6	TRBJ2-5	CASSPDSQETQYF
TRBV12-3/TRBV12-4	TRBJ2-1	CASSLGGHNEQFF
TRBV25-1	TRBJ1-1	CASHTGIEAFF
TRBV6-5	TRBJ1-2	CASSYSWTGESYGYTF
TRBV28	TRBJ1-5	CASSFGQGDQPQHF
TRBV6-1	TRBJ2-7	CASSEGGGTTYEQYF
TRBV9	TRBJ2-1	CASSVGPSGGASEQFF
TRBV6-6	TRBJ1-2	CASSYTGEGYTF
TRBV9	TRBJ2-3	CASSVGDTDLDTQYF
TRBV19	TRBJ1-1	CASSPWTDTEAFF
TRBV2	TRBJ2-7	CASMSRGSGGFSYEQYF
TRBV15	TRBJ2-1	CATSKEGGATNEQFF
TRBV15	TRBJ1-1	CATSRARGTEAFF
TRBV7-6	TRBJ2-7	CASSLVAGGSYEQYF
TRBV21-1	TRBJ1-3	CASSPQYRQGGSGNTIYF
TRBV7-8	TRBJ1-5	CASSFGAGGLGSNQPQHF
TRBV27	TRBJ1-6	CASSFLDARAPLHF
TRBV6-5	TRBJ2-3	CASRVTSGTDTQYF
TRBV19	TRBJ2-2	CASSINLNTGELFF
TRBV7-2	TRBJ2-3	CASSTRDRGSLRTDTQYF
TRBV18	TRBJ1-1	CASSPQGQPNTEAFF
TRBV5-4	TRBJ2-6	CASSTRLAGASGANVLTF
TRBV3-1/TRBV3-2	TRBJ1-3	CASYHGPRTATGNTIYF
TRBV23-1	TRBJ2-5	CASSQCREETQYF